The 32 T cell receptor beta chains below were found in one sample sequenced in a study of control samples from healthy donors and cancer patients. The repertoire was sequenced with immunoSEQ multiplex PCR; TCRdb's copy has only in-frame clones and lacks some. The sample includes some 120,000 clones, 70% to 90% seen only once; the top ten take about 2.5%. The sample comprised blood. The source is a woman aged 70-85 years in good health.

The V gene is TRBV19, the J gene TRBJ1-1; D gene unclear. The CDR3 covers 14 residues. Per the germline V gene, CDR1 is LNHDA and CDR2 is SQIVND (reference sequence). V was clipped by 5 bases and J by 2 bases, with 12 bases between them. The CDR3 DNA sequence: TGTGCCAGTAGTTCCCTTTCGTTTAACACTGAAGCTTTCTTT. Its translation: CASSSLSFNTEAFF.

The rearrangement uses TRBV7-3 and TRBJ2-1; D may be TRBD2 (6 bases). CDR1 SGHTA and CDR2 FQGTGA come from the germline V gene. Trimming shortened V by 1 base and J by 0 bases, and 13 bases separated the two germline ends. There are 17 residues in the CDR3. The CDR3 region has the DNA TGTGCCAGCAGCTTAAATCCAGCGGGTAGCTCCTACAATGAGCAGTTCTTC. Translation: CASSLNPAGSSYNEQFF.

This clone was seen just once. This chain connects TRBV19 to TRBJ1-5, with a possible D match to TRBD1 (5 bases). Trimming removed 5 bases from V and 11 bases from J, with 10 bases in between. The CDR3 loop spans 11 amino acids. Germline V gene sequence: CDR1 LNHDA, CDR2 SQIVND (reference sequence). As DNA, the CDR3 is TGTGCCAGTAGTGGGGGTTTCTCCCAGCATTTT. Its protein is CASSGGFSQHF.

The V and J genes are TRBV19 and TRBJ2-3; 9 bases are shared with TRBD2. The trim removed 4 bases at V and 6 bases at J, leaving 8 bases unmatched. CDR3 size: 15 residues. Germline V lookup: CDR1 LNHDA, CDR2 SQIVND (reference sequence). The CDR3 DNA reads TGTGCCAGTAGTAATCTAGCGGGGCGGGGGGATACGCAGTATTTT. Translated: CASSNLAGRGDTQYF. Drawing the rest from reference TRBV19 and TRBJ2-3, the complete variable domain is DGGITQSPKYLFRKEGQNVTLSCEQNLNHDAMYWYRQDPGQGLRLIYYSQIVNDFQKGDIAEGYSVSREKKESFPLTVTSAQKNPTAFYLCASSNLAGRGDTQYFGPGTRLTVL.

The chain combines TRBV5-1 with TRBJ2-7; D unclear. V was pared by 1 base and J by 0 bases, with 5 bases between. Looked up from germline, CDR1 is SGHRS and CDR2 is YFSETQ. The CDR3 has 13 amino acids. CDR3 nucleotides: TGCGCCAGCAGCTTGCCTGCCTCCTACGAGCAGTACTTC. Its translation: CASSLPASYEQYF.

The chain is built from TRBV18 and TRBJ1-5; 10 positions agree with TRBD1. This CDR3 contains 15 residues. The J segment lost 6 bases and the V segment lost 4 bases, leaving 6 bases of the junction unmatched. Germline V gives CDR1 KGHSH, CDR2 LQKENI. CDR3: CASSRQGAVSQPQHF. CDR3 bases: TGTGCCAGCTCACGACAGGGGGCGGTCAGTCAGCCCCAGCATTTT.

The chain couples TRBV10-2 to TRBJ2-2, with D possibly called TRBD1 or TRBD2 (5 bases each). Germline loops: CDR1 WSHSY, CDR2 SAAADI. The CDR3 runs to 16 residues. Trimming stripped 4 bases from V and 1 base from J, with 13 bases between. CDR3 DNA sequence: TGCGCCAGCAGTGGGGGCGGGCATGTGAACACCGGGGAGCTGTTTTTT. Translating gives CASSGGGHVNTGELFF.

The chain recombines TRBV18 with TRBJ2-3, with TRBD1 as a possible D gene (6 bases). Germline V lookup: CDR1 KGHSH, CDR2 LQKENI. V was cut by 1 base and J by 2 bases, with 13 bases left in between. CDR3 length equals 16 residues. The CDR3 nucleotides are TGTGCCAGCTCACCACGGGCAGGGGCCATCACAGATACGCAGTATTTT. The encoded protein is CASSPRAGAITDTQYF.

This chain links TRBV9 with TRBJ2-6, with D hard to call. V lost 0 bases and J 1 base, leaving 5 bases between the germline ends. The CDR3 has 15 residues. The germline V gene has CDR1 SGDLS and CDR2 YYNGEE. CDR3 nucleotides: TGTGCCAGCAGCGTAGTTGGATCTGGGGCCAACGTCCTGACTTTC. Translating it yields CASSVVGSGANVLTF. Drawing the rest from reference TRBV9 and TRBJ2-6, the complete variable domain is DSGVTQTPKHLITATGQRVTLRCSPRSGDLSVYWYQQSLDQGLQFLIQYYNGEERAKGNILERFSAQQFPDLHSELNLSSLELGDSALYFCASSVVGSGANVLTFGAGSRLTVL.

J is TRBJ2-1 and V is TRBV5-1, with TRBD2 as a possible D gene (6 bases). V was clipped by 4 bases and J by 0 bases, with 14 bases between them. The CDR3 runs to 16 residues. CDR1 and CDR2 from the germline V gene are SGHRS and YFSETQ. The CDR3 spells CASSPEDGSSYNEQFF. The CDR3 DNA is TGCGCCAGCAGCCCCGAAGACGGGAGCTCCTACAATGAGCAGTTCTTC.

CDR3 nucleotides: TGCGCCAGCGGGGGGCAGTTCTATGGCTACACCTTC. This encodes CASGGQFYGYTF. The genes are TRBV10-2 and TRBJ1-2, with a possible D match to TRBD1 (6 bases). V was cut by 8 bases and J by 4 bases, with 11 bases left in between. CDR3 length: 12 residues. CDR1 is WSHSY, CDR2 SAAADI, per germline.

Points on this clone: Additional DNA sequences in this sample encode the identical CDR3. J is TRBJ1-6 and V is TRBV5-6; tentatively, D is TRBD1 (6 bases). Trimming stripped 4 bases from V and 0 bases from J, with 17 bases between. This CDR3 region has 18 residues. From germline, CDR1 is SGHDT and CDR2 YYEEEE. CDR3 sequence (DNA): TGTGCCAGCAGCCGCGGGGGAGGGGGGCCCTCCTATAATTCACCCCTCCACTTT. Translated: CASSRGGGGPSYNSPLHF.

The J gene is TRBJ2-3, the V gene TRBV14; unclear D gene. The CDR3 is made up of 14 amino acids. Germline lookup yields CDR1 SGHDN and CDR2 FVKESK. Trimming pared 0 bases from V and 2 bases from J, leaving 6 bases between. DNA for the CDR3: TGTGCCAGCAGCCAAGATCGCAACACAGATACGCAGTATTTT. It is translated as CASSQDRNTDTQYF.

CDR3: CASSLETASGELFF. CDR3 DNA: TGTGCCAGCAGCTTGGAGACAGCCTCGGGGGAGCTGTTTTTT. The chain links TRBV5-4 to TRBJ2-2, with D tentatively TRBD1 (5 bases). The CDR3 has 14 amino acids. From germline, CDR1 is SGHNT and CDR2 YYREEE (reference sequence). The germline V and J ends were trimmed by 0 bases and 8 bases, with 11 bases remaining between them.

J is TRBJ1-5 and V is TRBV19; TRBD1 might be the D (5 bases). V shed 7 bases and J shed 0 bases, with 16 bases lying between them. The CDR3 totals 16 residues. Germline V gene lookup returns CDR1 LNHDA and CDR2 SQIVND (reference sequence). The CDR3 region has the DNA TGTGCCAGTACCCTGGGAAGGGGTGCTAGCAATCAGCCCCAGCATTTT. This translates into CASTLGRGASNQPQHF.

The chain has TRBV6-6 and TRBJ2-5; 7 bases align to TRBD1. The CDR3 length is 14 residues. CDR1 is MNHNY and CDR2 is SVGAGI in the germline V gene (reference sequence). J lost 5 bases, V lost 6 bases, and 9 bases had no gene match. CDR3 coding DNA: TGTGCCAGCAGCCAGGGGGTACGGGATGAGACCCAGTACTTC. It is translated as CASSQGVRDETQYF.

The chain couples TRBV7-6 to TRBJ2-7; 16 bases are shared with TRBD2. From germline, CDR1 is SGHVS and CDR2 FNYEAQ. The CDR3 is 16 amino acids. Losses at the gene ends were 5 bases for V and 5 bases for J; bases not matched to a gene: 6. CDR3 loop: CASSPPGTSGGDEQYF. CDR3 DNA: TGTGCCAGCAGCCCCCCCGGGACTAGCGGGGGGGACGAGCAGTACTTC.

The J gene is TRBJ1-2, the V gene TRBV6-6; 11 positions agree with TRBD1. The V gene end was trimmed by 2 bases and the J gene end by 0 bases; junction bases not matched to a gene: 2. Germline V lookup: CDR1 MNHNY, CDR2 SVGAGI (reference sequence). The CDR3 totals 16 residues. CDR3 sequence (DNA): TGTGCCAGCAGTTACGGGACAGGGGGAACTAACTATGGCTACACCTTC. It encodes CASSYGTGGTNYGYTF.

This rearrangement joins TRBV5-4 to TRBJ2-7, with a weak D call TRBD2 (7 bases). This CDR3 contains 13 residues. The germline V and J ends were trimmed by 7 bases and 1 base, with 12 bases remaining between them. Germline loops: CDR1 SGHNT, CDR2 YYREEE (reference sequence). The CDR3 DNA reads TGTGCCAGCGGAGGGGGGGTATCCTACGAGCAGTACTTC. Encoded protein: CASGGGVSYEQYF.

The rearrangement links TRBV6-1 to TRBJ1-5, with D hard to call. The V gene's germline CDR1 is MNHNS and CDR2 SASEGT. V was shortened by 3 bases and J by 3 bases, with 6 bases between the two germline ends. This CDR3 comprises 13 residues. DNA of the CDR3: TGTGCCAGCAGTGACGCCAACAATCAGCCCCAGCATTTT. Protein product: CASSDANNQPQHF.

CDR3: CASSLGQKHSGNTIYF. The CDR3 DNA sequence: TGTGCCAGCAGCTTGGGACAGAAACACTCTGGAAACACCATATATTTT. The chain is built from TRBV5-4 and TRBJ1-3, with a possible D match to TRBD1 (5 bases). The length of the CDR3 is 16 residues. Germline V lookup: CDR1 SGHNT, CDR2 YYREEE (reference sequence). Trimming stripped 0 bases from V and 0 bases from J, with 10 bases between.

The J gene is TRBJ2-6, the V gene TRBV2, with D hard to call. Germline CDR1 is SNHLY and CDR2 is FYNNEI. Between the trimmed V and J ends, which lost 8 bases and 1 base, there was a span of 12 bases. This CDR3 comprises 15 residues. The CDR3 region has the DNA TGTGCCAGCTACAGACGGATGTCTGGGGCCAACGTCCTGACTTTC. It specifies CASYRRMSGANVLTF.

The CDR3 sequence: CASSAGTGMRTGELFF. CDR3 sequence (DNA): TGTGCCAGCAGCGCCGGGACAGGGATGAGAACCGGGGAGCTGTTTTTT. The chain carries TRBV9 and TRBJ2-2; TRBD1 matches at 9 bases. The CDR3 has 16 residues. Germline V CDR1 and CDR2: SGDLS, YYNGEE. Trimming cost V 3 bases and J 5 bases; bases outside gene matches: 8.

This clone was recorded only once. The V gene is TRBV14, the J gene TRBJ2-1; a possible D gene is TRBD1 (7 bases). The germline V gene encodes CDR1 SGHDN and CDR2 FVKESK. Trimming pared 6 bases from V and 8 bases from J, leaving 20 bases between. The CDR3 loop spans 15 amino acids. Written as DNA, the CDR3 is TGTGCCAGCAGAGGTCTTGGAGGGGGCTTGGATGAGCAGTTCTTC. Protein: CASRGLGGGLDEQFF. Full variable domain (missing parts from reference TRBV14 and TRBJ2-1): EAGVTQFPSHSVIEKGQTVTLRCDPISGHDNLYWYRRVMGKEIKFLLHFVKESKQDESGMPNNRFLAERTGGTYSTLKVQPAELEDSGVYFCASRGLGGGLDEQFFGPGTRLTVL.

The rearrangement joins TRBV30 to TRBJ1-5; D gene uncertain. This CDR3 region has 14 residues. The ends were cut back, 2 bases at V and 2 bases at J, with 10 bases in the middle. Germline-derived CDR1 and CDR2 are GTSNPN and SVGIG (reference sequence). The CDR3 DNA reads as TGTGCCTGGAGTCAGGCTGGGGGCAATCAGCCCCAGCATTTT. It yields the protein CAWSQAGGNQPQHF.

The chain recombines TRBV27 with TRBJ1-4; a possible D gene is TRBD1 (5 bases). Trimming left V 5 bases short and J 3 bases short, with 10 bases between. The CDR3 runs to 14 residues. Germline lookup yields CDR1 MNHEY and CDR2 SMNVEV (reference sequence). DNA for the CDR3: TGTGCCAGCAGTCCGCAGGGATCTAATGAAAAACTGTTTTTT. It specifies CASSPQGSNEKLFF.

The V call is TRBV10-3, the J call TRBJ2-7; D not certain. CDR3 length: 13 residues. V was shortened by 10 bases and J by 4 bases, with 17 bases between the two germline ends. Germline V gives CDR1 ENHRY, CDR2 SYGVKD. This chain's CDR3 is CATTSRLEYEQYF. CDR3 bases: TGTGCCACGACGAGCAGGCTCGAGTACGAGCAGTACTTC.

The V and J genes are TRBV4-1 and TRBJ1-6, with 9 bases lining up with TRBD1. This CDR3 is 15 amino acids long. Unmatched junction bases numbered 5, after V lost 4 bases and J lost 7 bases. Germline CDR1 reads MGHRA; CDR2 reads YSYEKL. The CDR3 region has the DNA TGCGCCAGCAGCCTGCCGACAGGGGGGAATTCACCCCTCCACTTT. This sequence encodes CASSLPTGGNSPLHF.

The CDR3 loop reads CASSVARDRQGYTF. The CDR3 nucleotides are TGTGCCAGCAGTGTAGCGCGGGACAGGCAAGGCTACACCTTC. The chain employs TRBV2 and TRBJ1-2; TRBD1 matches at 8 bases. The CDR3 has 14 residues. V shed 4 bases and J 8 bases; nucleotides not matched to a gene: 9. The V gene's germline CDR1 is SNHLY and CDR2 FYNNEI.

The rearrangement joins TRBV5-1 to TRBJ2-7; 14 bases are a match to TRBD2. Germline lookup yields CDR1 SGHRS and CDR2 YFSETQ. V lost 4 bases to trimming and J lost 2 bases; unmatched junction nucleotides: 8. CDR3 size: 17 residues. The CDR3 protein is CASSQTSGGAVTYEQYF. CDR3 coding DNA: TGCGCCAGCAGCCAGACTAGCGGGGGGGCCGTTACCTACGAGCAGTACTTC.

The V call is TRBV4-3, the J call TRBJ2-1, with TRBD2 identical over 12 bases. V was pared by 4 bases and J by 6 bases, with 7 bases of the junction left unmatched. CDR1 is LGHNA and CDR2 is YSLEER in the germline V gene. The CDR3 loop spans 16 amino acids. The CDR3 nucleotides are TGCGCCAGCAGCCCCTCGACTAGCGGGGGCCGCAATGAGCAGTTCTTC. Residues: CASSPSTSGGRNEQFF.

The rearrangement joins TRBV19 to TRBJ1-2, with a weak D call TRBD1 (5 bases). The ends were cut back, 7 bases at V and 1 base at J, with 10 bases in the middle. CDR1 is LNHDA, CDR2 SQIVND, per germline (reference sequence). The CDR3 is made up of 13 amino acids. The CDR3 is CASTRDFNYGYTF. The CDR3 DNA follows: TGTGCCAGTACCAGGGACTTTAACTATGGCTACACCTTC.